Below, 8 T cell receptor beta chains from the same sample are listed, as sequenced in a study of response to subunit inactivated influenza vaccine. TCRdb used MiXCR to reprocess the RT-PCR reads, holding one entry per CDR3 protein. This sample carries some 800,000 distinct CDR3 sequences, 21% of them seen once, and the ten largest clones take roughly 10%. This specimen was PBMCs from blood, taken less than 6 days after vaccination. The source is a man between 45 and 60 years old who received an inactivated influenza vaccine.

The chain carries TRBV7-2 and TRBJ2-1; 7 bases fit TRBD2. The CDR3 is made up of 15 amino acids. J was trimmed by 5 bases and V by 4 bases; bases with no gene match: 8. The germline gives CDR1 SGHTA, CDR2 FQGNSA. The CDR3 sequence: CASSSPAGLDNEQFF. CDR3 DNA sequence: TGTGCCAGCAGCTCCCCAGCGGGGTTGGACAATGAGCAGTTCTTC.

There are many counts of this clonotype. V is TRBV14 and J is TRBJ2-3; D gene uncertain. The germline V gene encodes CDR1 SGHDN and CDR2 FVKESK. This CDR3 contains 11 residues. V was clipped by 5 bases and J by 7 bases, with 7 bases between them. CDR3 coding DNA: TGTGCCAGCAGCTTTCGGAATACGCAGTATTTT. Translating gives CASSFRNTQYF.

The CDR3 sequence: CSANAGYDTQYF. The CDR3 DNA follows: TGCAGTGCTAACGCAGGTTATGATACGCAGTATTTT. The chain links TRBV20-1 to TRBJ2-3; no definite D call. Germline CDR1 is DFQATT and CDR2 is SNEGSKA (reference sequence). The germline V and J ends were trimmed by 4 bases and 6 bases, with 11 bases remaining between them. The CDR3 is 12 amino acids.

The J gene is TRBJ1-5, the V gene TRBV20-1; weak D call: TRBD1 (5 bases). The CDR3 is 13 residues long. The V and J ends lost 2 bases and 7 bases respectively, with 12 bases between them. CDR1 and CDR2 from the germline V gene are DFQATT and SNEGSKA (reference sequence). CDR3 sequence (DNA): TGCAGTGCTAGAAGGGGCAGTAACCAGCCCCAGCATTTT. Amino acid sequence: CSARRGSNQPQHF.

This clonotype appeared a few times. The chain is built from TRBV20-1 and TRBJ2-1; D remains unclear. V lost 7 bases, J lost 1 base, and 8 bases lay in between. There are 12 residues in the CDR3. Germline assignment: CDR1 DFQATT and CDR2 SNEGSKA (reference sequence). The DNA of the CDR3 is TGCAGTGGGGGTAGTTCCTACAATGAGCAGTTCTTC. Translating gives CSGGSSYNEQFF.

In its sample, this clonotype was seen many times. This chain links TRBV7-9 with TRBJ2-7; D perhaps matches TRBD1 (7 bases). The V end lost 6 bases, the J end lost 3 bases, and 15 bases lay between the germline ends. The CDR3 is made up of 14 amino acids. Germline V CDR1 and CDR2: SEHNR, FQNEAQ (reference sequence). CDR3 protein: CASSLAGQIYEQYF. The DNA for the CDR3 is TGTGCCAGCAGTTTGGCGGGACAGATCTACGAGCAGTACTTC.

This clonotype came up a few times. The chain recombines TRBV12-3 or TRBV12-4 with TRBJ2-7; the D is unclear. V lost 1 base and J lost 4, with 11 bases in between. CDR3 length: 14 residues. DNA for the CDR3: TGTGCCAGCAGTTTAGGGAAAGAACAGTACGAGCAGTACTTC. Its translation: CASSLGKEQYEQYF.

In this sample, this clonotype turned up once. The J gene is TRBJ1-6, the V gene TRBV4-3; a weak D match, TRBD1 (6 bases). Trimming left V 5 bases short and J 10 bases short, with 18 bases between. CDR3 length equals 15 residues. Germline CDR1 and CDR2: LGHNA and YSLEER. CDR3 bases: TGCGCCAGCAGCTATACCGGGCAGGGGAGGTCACCCCTCCACTTT. Translated: CASSYTGQGRSPLHF.